The 25 T cell receptor beta chains given below trace back to one sample, sequenced in a study of response to subunit inactivated influenza vaccine. MiXCR, run by TCRdb on the RT-PCR reads, gives a single entry per CDR3 protein. There are about half a million distinct CDR3 sequences in the sample; 25% occur only once, and over 1.5% lies in the top ten. The sample here was CD4+ T cells sorted from PBMCs, taken 5 days after vaccination. The source of these receptors is a man aged 50 to 60 who received an inactivated influenza vaccine.

The chain employs TRBV7-2 and TRBJ1-6; D might be TRBD1 (6 bases). The CDR3 sequence is 13 residues long. The germline V gene encodes CDR1 SGHTA and CDR2 FQGNSA. The germline V and J ends were trimmed by 1 base and 14 bases, with 12 bases remaining between them. The CDR3: CASSLERTATLHF. The CDR3 DNA reads as TGTGCCAGCAGCTTAGAGCGGACAGCGACCCTCCACTTT.

The rearrangement joins TRBV5-1 to TRBJ2-3, with D tentatively TRBD1 (6 bases). The germline V and J ends were trimmed by 2 bases and 3 bases, with 10 bases remaining between them. The CDR3 has 14 amino acids. The germline V gene has CDR1 SGHRS and CDR2 YFSETQ. The CDR3 loop reads CASSLQGETDTQYF. The CDR3 DNA follows: TGCGCCAGCAGCTTACAGGGAGAAACAGATACGCAGTATTTT. The full variable domain, with the rest looked up from reference TRBV5-1 and TRBJ2-3, is KAGVTQTPRYLIKTRGQQVTLSCSPISGHRSVSWYQQTPGQGLQFLFEYFSETQRNKGNFPGRFSGRQFSNSRSEMNVSTLELGDSALYLCASSLQGETDTQYFGPGTRLTVL.

This clonotype came up many times. J is TRBJ2-5 and V is TRBV29-1; TRBD2 is a possible D gene (5 bases). The CDR3 is made up of 12 amino acids. The germline CDR1 and CDR2 sequences are SQVTM and ANQGSEA. V lost 6 bases and J lost 5, with 13 bases in between. Written as DNA, the CDR3 is TGCAGCGTCCAGCCGGGGATGGAGACCCAGTACTTC. It translates to CSVQPGMETQYF.

The chain is built from TRBV25-1 and TRBJ2-3, with D perhaps TRBD1 (6 bases). CDR1 and CDR2 (germline): MGHDK, SYGVNS. The CDR3 covers 18 residues. Trimming took 3 bases from V and 2 from J, leaving 21 bases between them. The CDR3 region is CASSDVLGRGINTDTQYF. The DNA for the CDR3 is TGTGCCAGCAGTGATGTGCTGGGCAGGGGCATTAACACAGATACGCAGTATTTT.

The genes are TRBV5-6 and TRBJ2-1; either TRBD1 or TRBD2 may fit D (5 bases each). CDR3 length: 18 residues. Per germline, CDR1 SGHDT and CDR2 YYEEEE. The V end lost 5 bases, the J end lost 6 bases, and 27 bases lay between the germline ends. CDR3 residues: CASSTGTGALGAPNEQFF. The CDR3 region has the DNA TGTGCCAGCAGTACCGGGACCGGAGCTCTAGGTGCCCCCAATGAGCAGTTCTTC.

This chain uses TRBV10-3 with TRBJ2-7; D is ambiguous. The V end was cut by 3 bases, the J end by 3 bases, with 9 bases between. This CDR3 has 13 amino acids. From germline, CDR1 is ENHRY and CDR2 SYGVKD. The CDR3 spells CAISEGQNYEQYF. CDR3 DNA sequence: TGTGCCATCAGTGAAGGGCAGAACTACGAGCAGTACTTC.

This clonotype turned up a few times. This chain uses TRBV6-2 or TRBV6-3 with TRBJ1-2; no clear D gene. Per the germline V gene, CDR1 is MNHEY and CDR2 is SVGEGT. V was cut by 6 bases and J by 3 bases, with 20 bases left in between. CDR3 length equals 16 residues. The CDR3, as DNA: TGTGCCAGCAGCCCCTATAGAAGACCGAGGGACTATGGCTACACCTTC. Protein sequence: CASSPYRRPRDYGYTF.

This CDR3 reads CASSLSSGSSYEQYF. The CDR3 region has the DNA TGCGCCAGCAGCTTGTCGTCAGGAAGCTCCTACGAGCAGTACTTC. This chain uses TRBV5-1 with TRBJ2-7; D ambiguous. The CDR3 has 15 amino acids. V dropped 1 base and J dropped 0 bases, with 11 bases sitting between them. CDR1 is SGHRS and CDR2 is YFSETQ in the germline V gene.

This clonotype was detected only a few times. The rearrangement joins TRBV29-1 to TRBJ2-2; D possibly corresponds to TRBD2 (5 bases). Germline-derived CDR1 and CDR2 are SQVTM and ANQGSEA. This CDR3 spans 14 amino acids. Trimming stripped 3 bases from V and 0 bases from J, with 8 bases between. The CDR3 nucleotides read TGCAGCGTTGACCGGGGAGCGAACACCGGGGAGCTGTTTTTT. As protein: CSVDRGANTGELFF.

The gene calls are TRBV20-1 and TRBJ1-5; no definite D call. Trimming pared 1 base from V and 3 bases from J, leaving 7 bases between. The V gene's germline CDR1 is DFQATT and CDR2 SNEGSKA (reference sequence). CDR3 length equals 13 residues. This CDR3 reads CSARGPSNQPQHF. Written as DNA, the CDR3 is TGCAGTGCTAGAGGGCCATCCAATCAGCCCCAGCATTTT.

A few counts support this clonotype. This chain links TRBV4-2 with TRBJ2-7, with TRBD2 identical over 11 bases. Germline V gene sequence: CDR1 LGHNA, CDR2 YNFKEQ. This CDR3 is built from 18 residues. V trimming: 0 bases; J trimming: 4 bases; junction bases outside the gene matches: 11. CDR3 in DNA: TGTGCCAGCAGCCAAGATCTGACTAGCGGGAACAACCCTTACGAGCAGTACTTC. Protein sequence: CASSQDLTSGNNPYEQYF.

This clonotype was recorded a few times. The chain has TRBV5-1 and TRBJ1-6; TRBD1 might be the D (5 bases). The CDR3 is made up of 15 amino acids. Germline V lookup: CDR1 SGHRS, CDR2 YFSETQ. Trimming took 3 bases from V and 8 from J, leaving 15 bases between them. CDR3 DNA sequence: TGCGCCAGCAGCTCACGACCGGGGGACTATTCACCCCTCCACTTT. This sequence encodes CASSSRPGDYSPLHF.

This CDR3 is CASSGDQYQETQYF. In nucleotides, the CDR3 is TGTGCCAGCAGCGGGGATCAGTACCAAGAGACCCAGTACTTC. The gene calls are TRBV5-4 and TRBJ2-5, with D hard to call. The V gene lost 4 bases and the J gene lost 0 bases, with 10 bases spanning the gap. CDR3 length equals 14 residues. The germline CDR1 and CDR2 sequences are SGHNT and YYREEE (reference sequence). The whole variable domain, remainder taken from reference TRBV5-4 and TRBJ2-5, is ETGVTQSPTHLIKTRGQQVTLRCSSQSGHNTVSWYQQALGQGPQFIFQYYREEENGRGNFPPRFSGLQFPNYSSELNVNALELDDSALYLCASSGDQYQETQYFGPGTRLLVL.

This clonotype was picked up a small number of times. The chain couples TRBV10-3 to TRBJ1-6, with TRBD1 matching over 8 bases. CDR1 is ENHRY and CDR2 is SYGVKD in the germline V gene. This CDR3 is built from 11 residues. V trimming: 10 bases; J trimming: 16 bases; junction bases outside the gene matches: 9. The CDR3 here is CATAGTGLLHF. The CDR3 nucleotides are TGTGCCACCGCCGGGACAGGCCTTCTCCACTTT.

This clonotype came up many times. This chain connects TRBV7-9 to TRBJ2-1; D ambiguous. CDR1 is SEHNR and CDR2 is FQNEAQ in the germline V gene (reference sequence). V was trimmed by 5 bases and J by 0 bases, leaving 14 bases between them. CDR3 size: 16 residues. CDR3 DNA: TGTGCCAGCAGCGATTATGCACATAGCTCCTACAATGAGCAGTTCTTC. Encoded protein: CASSDYAHSSYNEQFF.

The sample holds a few counts of this clonotype. V gene TRBV5-6 combines with J gene TRBJ1-2, with D hard to call. Per the germline V gene, CDR1 is SGHDT and CDR2 is YYEEEE. V lost 4 bases and J 4 bases, leaving 11 bases between the germline ends. The CDR3 has 13 amino acids. The CDR3 here is CASSLDGSYGYTF. CDR3 DNA: TGTGCCAGCAGCCTGGACGGCAGCTATGGCTACACCTTC.

The table lists this clonotype with a few counts. The genes are TRBV27 and TRBJ2-6; D remains ambiguous. V gave up 6 bases and J gave up 0 bases, with 9 bases separating them. The germline CDR1 and CDR2 sequences are MNHEY and SMNVEV (reference sequence). This CDR3 spans 15 amino acids. The CDR3 sequence: CASSFMISGANVLTF. The CDR3, as DNA: TGTGCCAGCAGCTTCATGATCTCTGGGGCCAACGTCCTGACTTTC.

This chain links TRBV9 with TRBJ2-1, with 11 bases identical to TRBD2. The CDR3 is made up of 17 amino acids. Germline CDR1 reads SGDLS; CDR2 reads YYNGEE. The V gene end was trimmed by 3 bases and the J gene end by 4 bases; junction bases not matched to a gene: 9. In DNA form, the CDR3 reads TGTGCCAGCAGCGCGAGAATCGGGACTAGCGGTTACAATGAGCAGTTCTTC. Translated, it gives CASSARIGTSGYNEQFF.

The chain joins TRBV7-2 to TRBJ2-3; 7 positions match TRBD2. Germline-derived CDR1 and CDR2 are SGHTA and FQGNSA. This CDR3 is built from 15 residues. The junction had 17 bases not matched to a gene; V was cut back by 3 bases and J by 14 bases. The CDR3 here is CASSLDDRDYFLTYF. In nucleotides, the CDR3 is TGTGCCAGCAGCTTGGACGACCGGGACTATTTTTTGACGTATTTT.

The genes are TRBV13 and TRBJ2-7, with TRBD1 as a possible D gene (5 bases). The CDR3 is made up of 15 amino acids. V shed 1 base and J shed 0 bases, with 10 bases lying between them. Germline values: CDR1 PRHDT, CDR2 FYEKMQ (reference sequence). The CDR3 region has the DNA TGTGCCAGCAGCTTAGTGACAGATAACTCCTACGAGCAGTACTTC. It encodes CASSLVTDNSYEQYF. The full variable domain, its missing parts supplied by reference TRBV13 and TRBJ2-7, is AAGVIQSPRHLIKEKRETATLKCYPIPRHDTVYWYQQGPGQDPQFLISFYEKMQSDKGSIPDRFSAQQFSDYHSELNMSSLELGDSALYFCASSLVTDNSYEQYFGPGTRLTVT.

This chain joins TRBV15 and TRBJ2-3, with D possibly TRBD2 on 5 matching bases. Trimming left V 3 bases short and J 1 base short, with 14 bases between. This CDR3 comprises 16 residues. The germline CDR1 and CDR2 sequences are LNHNV and YYDKDF (reference sequence). CDR3 coding DNA: TGTGCCACCAGCAGCGGCCGTGTTAGCGGCACAGATACGCAGTATTTT. This encodes CATSSGRVSGTDTQYF.

The sample holds many counts of this clonotype. The rearrangement joins TRBV12-3 or TRBV12-4 to TRBJ2-5; 7 nucleotides align to TRBD2. This CDR3 has 14 amino acids. V lost 3 bases, J lost 2 bases, and 3 bases stayed unmatched. The DNA for the CDR3 is TGTGCCAGCAGTTTCCAGGGACTACAAGAGACCCAGTACTTC. As protein: CASSFQGLQETQYF.

This clonotype was seen ten or more times. The CDR3 sequence: CSATPGTPKQYF. The CDR3 coding sequence is TGCAGTGCAACCCCCGGGACCCCAAAGCAGTACTTC. The rearrangement links TRBV20-1 to TRBJ2-7; possibly TRBD1 or TRBD2 for D (5 bases each). Germline assignment: CDR1 DFQATT and CDR2 SNEGSKA (reference sequence). V lost 6 bases, J lost 8 bases, and 17 bases lay in between. The CDR3 spans 12 residues.

The chain uses TRBV2 and TRBJ2-1, with TRBD1 identical over 9 bases. After removal of 6 bases from V and 8 bases from J, the junction contained 2 bases not matched to a gene. The CDR3 covers 12 residues. Germline assignment: CDR1 SNHLY and CDR2 FYNNEI. Here the CDR3 reads CASRGQGYEQFF. Here the CDR3 DNA reads TGTGCCAGCAGGGGACAGGGATATGAGCAGTTCTTC. Filled out from reference TRBV2 and TRBJ2-1, the complete variable domain reads EPEVTQTPSHQVTQMGQEVILRCVPISNHLYFYWYRQILGQKVEFLVSFYNNEISEKSEIFDDQFSVERPDGSNFTLKIRSTKLEDSAMYFCASRGQGYEQFFGPGTRLTVL.

The chain joins TRBV12-3 or TRBV12-4 to TRBJ2-1; 13 bases fit TRBD2. The length of the CDR3 is 14 residues. After removal of 6 bases from V and 8 bases from J, the junction contained 4 bases not matched to a gene. The CDR3 DNA is TGTGCCAGCAGAACTAGCGGGGGGGCCTATGAGCAGTTCTTC. It encodes CASRTSGGAYEQFF.